Listed below are T cell receptor beta chains from one sample, sequenced in a study of blood T cell repertoires in COVID-19. Method: immunoSEQ multiplex PCR; TCRdb's copy keeps in-frame clones and lacks some. The sample records tens of thousands of clones, roughly 86% being singletons. The material sequenced was peripheral blood. Receptor source: an elderly man with active COVID-19. Both conserved end residues are part of each CDR3. Each record gives: D gene, V gene, J gene, CDR3 DNA, CDR3 protein. D genes are given only for firm matches.

.	TRBV2	TRBJ1-2	TGTGCCAGCAGTGAAGGAGTCTCATTTCAACGTGGCTACACCTTC	CASSEGVSFQRGYTF
.	TRBV5-5	TRBJ2-5	TGTGCCAGCAGCCCTGGGGGGGGCCCTCCGGCAGAAGAGACCCAGTACTTC	CASSPGGGPPAEETQYF
.	TRBV6-5	TRBJ1-4	TGTGCCAGCAGTACAAACGGGATGGATAATGAAAAACTGTTTTTT	CASSTNGMDNEKLFF
TRBD2	TRBV5-4	TRBJ2-3	TGTGCCAGCAGCCCCCCTACGTCGGGAGGGGCAGATACGCAGTATTTT	CASSPPTSGGADTQYF
.	TRBV28	TRBJ2-3	TGTGCCAGCAGCTTACGTTTGGGGGGTGTGACAGATACGCAGTATTTT	CASSLRLGGVTDTQYF
.	TRBV14	TRBJ2-1	TGTGCCAGCAGCCAAGCGTCCGAGCAGTTCTTC	CASSQASEQFF
TRBD1	TRBV4-1	TRBJ1-2	TGCGCCAGCAGCCAAGCCGGGACAGGGCCCTATGGCTACACCTTC	CASSQAGTGPYGYTF
TRBD1	TRBV5-6	TRBJ2-2	TGTGCCAGCACTCTGACAGGGCAGAACGGGGAGCTGTTTTTT	CASTLTGQNGELFF
.	TRBV14	TRBJ2-3	TGTGCCAGCAGCCAAGGATCGGTGGCGCAGTATTTT	CASSQGSVAQYF
TRBD2	TRBV6-5	TRBJ2-3	TGTGCCGGGACTAGCGGCACCACAGATACGCAGTATTTT	CAGTSGTTDTQYF